The present T cell receptor (beta chain) was sequenced within a study of T cells in Graves' hyperthyroidism and ophthalmopathy. Study results and caveats: Blood also held most thyroid clonotypes expanded beyond 0.001.

Amplified TCR beta CDR3 regions derived from RNA transcripts. HTBI primers were the set used in a first-round RT-PCR of the TCR CDR3. TCRdb reprocessed the multiplex PCR reads with MiXCR, giving one entry per CDR3 protein. The data show 130,000 or so distinct CDR3 sequences, about 20% seen once. The blood sample predates any ophthalmopathy symptoms, coming from first hyperthyroidism diagnosis. Germline CDR1 SEHNR, CDR2 FQNEAQ (reference sequence). The CDR3 loop spans 15 amino acids. The V gene end was trimmed by 3 bases and the J gene end by 5 bases; junction bases not matched to a gene: 8. On this clonotype: What it binds is unknown.

The chain combines TRBV7-9 with TRBJ2-3, with TRBD2 identical over 7 bases. Sequences were obtained from blood. The sequence derives from a woman aged 50 to 60 with Graves' hyperthyroidism that later progressed to Graves' ophthalmopathy. The CDR3 here is CASSFLGLVGDTQYF. The DNA for the CDR3 is TGTGCCAGCAGCTTCCTAGGACTAGTTGGAGATACGCAGTATTTT.